These 6 T cell receptor beta chains were sequenced from one sample in a study of blood T cell repertoires in COVID-19. Assay: immunoSEQ multiplex PCR; the TCRdb copy retains only in-frame clones and omits some. The table lists 100,000 to 150,000 clones, over 65% of them singletons. Sequencing input: peripheral blood. The origin of the receptors is a human donor with acute or convalescent COVID-19. The donor label of this sample is uncertain.

The V gene is TRBV19, the J gene TRBJ2-1; 8 bases map to TRBD2. J was trimmed by 4 bases and V by 7 bases; bases with no gene match: 15. Germline CDR1 and CDR2: LNHDA and SQIVND (reference sequence). The CDR3 contains 17 residues. The CDR3 DNA is TGTGCCAGTACCCGATATACCGGGTCTAGCGGGTACAATGAGCAGTTCTTC. Residues: CASTRYTGSSGYNEQFF. The full variable domain, in which reference TRBV19 and TRBJ2-1 provide the parts outside the CDR3, is DGGITQSPKYLFRKEGQNVTLSCEQNLNHDAMYWYRQDPGQGLRLIYYSQIVNDFQKGDIAEGYSVSREKKESFPLTVTSAQKNPTAFYLCASTRYTGSSGYNEQFFGPGTRLTVL.

This chain links TRBV5-1 with TRBJ2-3, with TRBD1 identical over 9 bases. Unmatched junction bases numbered 9, after V lost 9 bases and J lost 4 bases. The CDR3 sequence is 14 residues long. Germline V CDR1 and CDR2: SGHRS, YFSETQ. The CDR3 loop reads CATRRDRAPDTQYF. The CDR3 coding sequence is TGCGCCACCCGCCGGGACAGGGCACCAGATACGCAGTATTTT.

The rearrangement links TRBV13 to TRBJ2-3; 8 bases line up with TRBD1. Germline trimming cut 3 bases from V and 8 bases from J; bases unmatched to any gene: 4. Germline CDR1 PRHDT, CDR2 FYEKMQ (reference sequence). This CDR3 has 13 amino acids. CDR3 sequence (DNA): TGTGCCAGCAGCTTGATCGACAGGGGTACGCAGTATTTT. The encoded protein is CASSLIDRGTQYF.

The V gene is TRBV2, the J gene TRBJ1-6; D perhaps matches TRBD1 (6 bases). The CDR3 is made up of 16 amino acids. Deletions cut 8 bases from V and 8 bases from J, with 22 bases between. Germline loops: CDR1 SNHLY, CDR2 FYNNEI. CDR3 protein: CASSLMGAWMDSPLHF. The CDR3 coding sequence is TGTGCCAGCTCCTTGATGGGGGCGTGGATGGATTCACCCCTCCACTTT.

The J gene is TRBJ2-5, the V gene TRBV5-5; weak D call: TRBD2 (6 bases). The CDR3 runs 13 residues. V was trimmed by 1 base and J by 4 bases, leaving 8 bases between them. Germline V gives CDR1 SGHKS, CDR2 YYEKEE (reference sequence). CDR3 in amino acids: CASSLLGGETQYF. CDR3 nucleotide sequence: TGTGCCAGCAGCTTGCTGGGGGGAGAGACCCAGTACTTC.

CDR3 sequence reads: CASLGGALQPQHF. The DNA of the CDR3 is TGTGCCAGCCTCGGGGGGGCTCTTCAGCCCCAGCATTTT. V gene TRBV19 combines with J gene TRBJ1-5; the D gene is possibly TRBD1 (6 bases). Trimming cost V 9 bases and J 6 bases, with 15 bases left between them. This CDR3 is built from 13 residues. The germline V gene encodes CDR1 LNHDA and CDR2 SQIVND (reference sequence).